This T cell receptor (beta chain) emerged from a study of shared clonotypes between healthy human individuals (TCRdb year 2020). Looking at the study overall: A couple of women and a few men aged 18 to 49 years were included in the cohort. For each donor, three plates each were used for CD4 naive and CD4 memory, two plates were used for CD8 naive, and one plate was used for CD8 memory. Blood TCR repertoires of about 5 healthy adults were deeply sequenced to estimate repertoire size and the extent of clonotype sharing between individuals. Each donor's leukapheresis produced roughly between roughly 0.94 and 9.5 billion PBMCs. Libraries were prepared and TCR repertoires were sequenced by different laboratories using diverse techniques, in order to increase sequencing depth and limit assay-specific biases.

According to the germline V gene, CDR1 reads MDHEN and CDR2 reads SYDVKM. Its CDR3 holds 17 amino acids, cysteine through phenylalanine. Just the 51-base CDR3 DNA is kept, in frame starting at base 1. At the junction V is shortened by 7 bases and J by 1 base, with 21 bases in between. As to this clone: What antigen it recognizes has not been identified. No clone much larger than this one lies a single base away; base qualities are absent.

TCR CDR3 regions were amplified from genomic DNA by multiplex PCR using the deep immunoSEQ assay. For each cell subset, the extracted genomic DNA was distributed evenly across all wells of several immunoSEQ 96-well plates, and each plate served as one replicate. Each replicate PCR for sorted subsets received around 200 ng genomic DNA, equal to about 30,000 T cell genomes. Purified libraries were measured with a Qubit 3.0 fluorometer, size-checked on a Bioanalyzer 2100, and measured again with the KAPA Library Quantification kit. Each immunoSEQ 96-well plate was sequenced on its own single-read 150-cycle Illumina NextSeq 550 flow cell. As for how the authors treated the data: The immunoSEQ output contained only junctional sequences without quality scores, so filtering could not match that applied to full-length reads. Sequences were annotated with PyIR, a Python wrapper for IgBLAST v1.9, and V/J genes and CDR3 were assigned using IMGT germline references. Reads were filtered out if the reads had weak V/J assignments (E-value above 1e-6), no CDR3, stop codons, out-of-frame junctions, or ambiguous translated residues. A V3J clonotype was defined by an identical inferred V gene, J gene, and CDR3 amino acid sequence. To compute the percentage overlap between repertoires, the number of shared unique clonotypes was divided by the size of the smaller repertoire. Three approaches were used to assess repertoire richness: RTK rarefaction, the Chao1 estimator, and Recon v2.1 estimates of unobserved clonotypes. OLGA was used to compute generation probabilities for all TCRbeta clonotypes that the gDNA method yielded from a few donors. TCRdb retrieved this table from immuneACCESS and kept in-frame rearrangements only. Not all clones are present; in checked studies, unresolved V genes account for under half, and no reason is known for the remainder. That table supplies the V and J calls and clone size; D and trimming were determined from the DNA. Within this sample are some 790,000 clones, with approximately 72% of them counted one time only. Of the sample, under 2% falls within the top ten clones.

The donors were healthy, HIV-negative adults with no recently reported acute infections or vaccinations. Every donor was a Caucasian adult residing in Nashville, Tennessee, USA. CD4+ T cells were enriched by magnetic negative selection; naive cells were then positively selected on CD45RA, and the negative fraction formed the memory subset. After blood collection by leukapheresis, PBMCs were isolated using Ficoll-Histopaque density gradient centrifugation and then cryopreserved in the vapor phase of liquid nitrogen. Purity and quantity of every magnetically sorted T cell population were checked by analytical flow cytometry. Each sorted fraction had its genomic DNA isolated and then quantified by UV absorbance on a Nanodrop 2000c. Here is what the overall study found, with its caveats: Because the study included a small number of donors, the genetic and exposure-history diversity represented was limited. Sampling was restricted to blood, and TCR repertoires in tissues likely differ from the TCR repertoires found in blood. Pairwise subsampling led to the expectation that sequencing depth would affect the degree of clonotype sharing among donors. Naive subsets generally had larger estimated clonotype richness than memory subsets did. Rarefaction of sorted-subset datasets indicated incomplete sequencing despite the large sequencing depth. Compared with non-shared clonotypes, clonotypes shared by all four sorted-subset donors had higher generation probabilities. When four donors were compared, the shared fraction of clonotypes was around 5% for naive CD4, approximately 3.5% for naive CD8, more than 2% for memory CD4, and 0.3% to 0.5% for memory CD8.

This receptor was obtained from a woman aged 30 to 39 in good health. What was sequenced was memory CD4+ T cells sorted from blood. Taken with the paper, the label for cell subset or site translates to: CD45RA-negative fraction. The chain joins TRBV28 to TRBJ2-3, and TRBD2 may be the D gene, going by 6 matching bases. The nucleotide sequence reads as follows: TGTGCCAGCACCATTGTGGAGGGCTCGACGGGCACAGATACGCAGTATTTT. The resulting protein is CASTIVEGSTGTDTQYF. With the rest looked up from the reference TRBV28 and TRBJ2-3 genes rather than sequenced, the full variable domain is DVKVTQSSRYLVKRTGEKVFLECVQDMDHENMFWYRQDPGLGLRLIYFSYDVKMKEKGDIPEGYSVSREKKERFSLILESASTNQTSMYLCASTIVEGSTGTDTQYFGPGTRLTVL.